This TCR beta chain was sequenced for a study of T cells after yellow fever vaccination. Study information: With SMART-Seq v4 Ultra Low Input, the fractions containing low cell numbers were prepared.

Germline assignment: CDR1 DFQATT and CDR2 SNEGSKA (reference sequence). The CDR3 is made up of 12 amino acids. The study's findings and limits: Only a minor proportion of clonotypes was detected across both CD4 and CD8 compartments. Clones from primary vaccination mostly reappeared after the booster (around 96% CD4, less than 90% CD8).

The sample holds a few counts of this clonotype. Antigen unknown. UMIs and a universal primer site were added when TCR cDNA was made by 5'RACE template switching. TCRdb itself ran the 5' RACE reads through MiXCR, one entry per CDR3 protein. The sample lists 250,000 to 300,000 distinct CDR3 sequences, around 5.3% occurring once. The sequence derives from a man between 18 and 35 years old who received the YFV17D yellow fever vaccine. The material sequenced was CD4+ T cells sorted from PBMCs, taken on the day of the yellow fever booster vaccination. The rearrangement links TRBV20-1 to TRBJ2-3; D perhaps matches TRBD2 (5 bases). The chain's CDR3 is CSPSGNPDTQYF. CDR3 DNA: TGCAGCCCAAGCGGAAACCCAGATACGCAGTATTTT.